What follows are 11 T cell receptor beta chains derived from one specimen sequenced in a study of blood T cell repertoires in COVID-19. Repertoires were generated with immunoSEQ multiplex PCR, while TCRdb's copy carries only in-frame clones and drops some. The table has 94,000 or so clones, approximately 86% seen once. Material: peripheral blood. The receptors derive from a woman in her 70s with acute or convalescent COVID-19.

This chain uses TRBV12-3 or TRBV12-4 with TRBJ1-3, with 8 bases identical to TRBD1. The CDR3 has 13 residues. The trim removed 8 bases at V and 3 bases at J, leaving 3 bases unmatched. The CDR3: CASGQGFGNTIYF. The CDR3 DNA follows: TGTGCCAGCGGACAGGGCTTTGGAAACACCATATATTTT.

This clone appeared a few times. The CDR3 loop is CASSDQGEDYEQYF. CDR3 sequence (DNA): TGTGCCAGCAGTGACCAGGGTGAGGACTACGAGCAGTACTTC. The J gene is TRBJ2-7, the V gene TRBV6-1; D is perhaps TRBD1 (5 bases). Trimming removed 3 bases at V and 3 bases at J, with 12 bases between. CDR1 is MNHNS, CDR2 SASEGT, per germline. This CDR3 is built from 14 residues.

The chain is built from TRBV10-3 and TRBJ2-1; 7 nucleotides line up with TRBD1. CDR3 size: 13 residues. Germline CDR1 ENHRY, CDR2 SYGVKD. Germline trimming cut 4 bases from V and 6 bases from J; bases unmatched to any gene: 3. CDR3 sequence: CAISVHRGNEQFF. CDR3 sequence (DNA): TGTGCCATCAGTGTTCACAGGGGCAATGAGCAGTTCTTC.

The chain combines TRBV4-1 with TRBJ2-7, with D tentatively TRBD2 (5 bases). The germline CDR1 and CDR2 sequences are MGHRA and YSYEKL. Deletions cut 1 base from V and 6 bases from J, with 13 bases between. This CDR3 contains 14 residues. CDR3 protein: CASSQALSGSEQYF. CDR3 coding DNA: TGCGCCAGCAGCCAAGCCCTTTCTGGGAGCGAGCAGTACTTC.

The chain recombines TRBV6-5 with TRBJ2-7; D is unclear. The V and J ends lost 7 bases and 4 bases respectively, with 5 bases between them. Germline V gives CDR1 MNHEY, CDR2 SVGAGI. This CDR3 region has 10 residues. CDR3 in amino acids: CASIAYEQYF. CDR3 nucleotides: TGTGCCAGCATAGCATACGAGCAGTACTTC.

This clone was counted a single time. V is TRBV29-1 and J is TRBJ1-2, with D uncertain. The CDR3 consists of 11 residues. V lost 4 bases and J lost 6, with 9 bases in between. Germline CDR1 reads SQVTM; CDR2 reads ANQGSEA. The CDR3, as DNA: TGCAGCGTTGCCGAGACTAATGGCTACACCTTC. The encoded protein is CSVAETNGYTF. Drawing the rest from reference TRBV29-1 and TRBJ1-2, the complete variable domain is SAVISQKPSRDICQRGTSLTIQCQVDSQVTMMFWYRQQPGQSLTLIATANQGSEATYESGFVIDKFPISRPNLTFSTLTVSNMSPEDSSIYLCSVAETNGYTFGSGTRLTVV.

This clone came up once. The V gene is TRBV30, the J gene TRBJ2-3; D may be TRBD2 (5 bases). Germline loops: CDR1 GTSNPN, CDR2 SVGIG (reference sequence). Trimming took 8 bases from V and 7 from J, leaving 10 bases between them. This CDR3 is built from 10 residues. The CDR3 DNA follows: TGTGCCGCCGGACTTCATACGCAGTATTTT. Amino acids: CAAGLHTQYF. Supplemented by reference TRBV30 and TRBJ2-3, the full variable domain reads SQTIHQWPATLVQPVGSPLSLECTVEGTSNPNLYWYRQAAGRGLQLLFYSVGIGQISSEVPQNLSASRPQDRQFILSSKKLLLSDSGFYLCAAGLHTQYFGPGTRLTVL.

V gene TRBV12-3 or TRBV12-4 combines with J gene TRBJ1-1, with a tentative D call TRBD1 (5 bases). This CDR3 is 12 amino acids long. V gave up 3 bases and J gave up 5 bases, with 7 bases separating them. CDR3 sequence (DNA): TGTGCCAGCAGTTTCCAGGGAACTGAAGCTTTCTTT. This encodes CASSFQGTEAFF.

This clone turned up a few times. The chain recombines TRBV5-1 with TRBJ2-1; possible D gene TRBD2, 6 bases. The CDR3 spans 15 residues. In germline, CDR1 is SGHRS, CDR2 YFSETQ. V was trimmed by 6 bases and J by 0 bases, leaving 13 bases between them. This chain's CDR3 is CASTTGTPSYNEQFF. The CDR3 nucleotides read TGCGCCAGCACAACCGGGACTCCCTCCTACAATGAGCAGTTCTTC.

This chain joins TRBV6-5 and TRBJ1-1; the match to TRBD1 covers 7 bases. The V gene's germline CDR1 is MNHEY and CDR2 SVGAGI. Trimming at V came to 5 bases and at J to 5 bases, leaving 5 bases not matched to a gene. The CDR3 contains 13 residues. CDR3 coding DNA: TGTGCCAGCAGTACAACAGGGGTGACTGAAGCTTTCTTT. It codes for CASSTTGVTEAFF.

The chain joins TRBV19 to TRBJ1-2; 9 bases agree with TRBD1. CDR3 length: 15 residues. Per germline, CDR1 LNHDA and CDR2 SQIVND (reference sequence). After removal of 3 bases from V and 4 bases from J, the junction contained 6 bases not matched to a gene. CDR3 DNA sequence: TGTGCCAGTAGTATCGCACAGGGGGCTTCCTATGGCTACACCTTC. Amino acids: CASSIAQGASYGYTF.